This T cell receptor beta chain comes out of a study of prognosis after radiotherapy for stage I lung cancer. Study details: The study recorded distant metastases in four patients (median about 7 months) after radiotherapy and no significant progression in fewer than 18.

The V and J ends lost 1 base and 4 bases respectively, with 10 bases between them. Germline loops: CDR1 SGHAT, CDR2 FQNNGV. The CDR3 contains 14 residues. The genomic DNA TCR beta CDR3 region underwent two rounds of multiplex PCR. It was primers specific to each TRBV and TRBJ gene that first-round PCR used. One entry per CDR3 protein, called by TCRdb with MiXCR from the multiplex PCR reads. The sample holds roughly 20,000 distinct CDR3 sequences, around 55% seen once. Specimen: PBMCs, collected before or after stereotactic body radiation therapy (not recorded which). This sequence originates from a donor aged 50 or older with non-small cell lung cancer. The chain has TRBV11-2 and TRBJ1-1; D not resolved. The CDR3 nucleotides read TGTGCCAGCAGCTTAGGGTACCTAGGCACTGAAGCTTTCTTT. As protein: CASSLGYLGTEAFF.